What follows are 17 T cell receptor beta chains derived from one specimen sequenced in a study of blood T cell repertoires in COVID-19. Produced via immunoSEQ multiplex PCR; TCRdb's table is partial and in-frame only. The data show fewer than 250,000 clones, with approximately 88% seen just once and 2.6% held by the top ten. Sequencing used PBMCs or T cells enriched from blood (not recorded which). The receptors shown here come from a woman in her twenties or thirties with acute COVID-19.

The chain links TRBV6-4 to TRBJ2-1; 8 nucleotides match TRBD1. The CDR3 spans 16 residues. Trimming took 5 bases from V and 3 from J; bases not matched to a gene: 9. The germline V gene encodes CDR1 MRHNA and CDR2 SNTAGT. CDR3 sequence: CASSIEGQENYNEQFF. In DNA, the CDR3 is TGTGCCAGCAGTATCGAGGGACAGGAGAACTACAATGAGCAGTTCTTC.

The chain is built from TRBV2 and TRBJ2-1; 8 positions match TRBD1. CDR1 and CDR2 (germline): SNHLY, FYNNEI. J lost 5 bases, V lost 7 bases, and 10 bases had no gene match. This CDR3 comprises 15 residues. The CDR3 DNA reads as TGTGCCAGCACTGTGACAGGGGATAGGGACAATGAGCAGTTCTTC. Encoded protein: CASTVTGDRDNEQFF. Full variable domain (missing parts from reference TRBV2 and TRBJ2-1): EPEVTQTPSHQVTQMGQEVILRCVPISNHLYFYWYRQILGQKVEFLVSFYNNEISEKSEIFDDQFSVERPDGSNFTLKIRSTKLEDSAMYFCASTVTGDRDNEQFFGPGTRLTVL.

The chain is built from TRBV25-1 and TRBJ1-2, with 8 bases matching TRBD1. Trimming at V came to 1 base and at J to 4 bases, leaving 2 bases not matched to a gene. Germline CDR1 and CDR2: MGHDK and SYGVNS. CDR3 length equals 14 residues. CDR3 amino acids: CASSELGQVYGYTF. The CDR3 nucleotides are TGTGCCAGCAGTGAATTGGGACAGGTCTATGGCTACACCTTC.

V is TRBV5-8 and J is TRBJ1-5, with 8 bases fitting TRBD1. This CDR3 is 14 amino acids long. Germline CDR1 is SGHTS and CDR2 is YDEGEE. The junction had 4 bases not matched to a gene; V was cut back by 4 bases and J by 4 bases. CDR3 DNA sequence: TGTGCCAGCAGCCGGGGGACAGGTAATCAGCCCCAGCATTTT. It encodes CASSRGTGNQPQHF.

This chain connects TRBV27 to TRBJ2-7; D is perhaps TRBD2 (5 bases). CDR1 MNHEY and CDR2 SMNVEV come from the germline V gene (reference sequence). V was clipped by 7 bases and J by 6 bases, with 19 bases between them. CDR3 length: 14 residues. The CDR3 bases are TGTGCCAGCACCGCGCTTAGAGGGATTGGCGAGCAGTACTTC. This translates into CASTALRGIGEQYF.

The rearrangement joins TRBV5-6 to TRBJ1-2; a weak D match, TRBD1 (6 bases). The CDR3 length is 15 residues. Germline assignment: CDR1 SGHDT and CDR2 YYEEEE. Trimming removed 2 bases from V and 1 base from J, with 12 bases in between. CDR3 region: CASSFRDTRNYGYTF. The CDR3 DNA reads TGTGCCAGCAGCTTCCGGGACACCCGTAACTATGGCTACACCTTC.

This chain joins TRBV2 and TRBJ2-3, with 8 positions matching TRBD2. V lost 6 bases, J lost 2 bases, and 7 bases stayed unmatched. CDR3 length: 15 residues. Per germline, CDR1 SNHLY and CDR2 FYNNEI. The DNA for the CDR3 is TGTGCCAGCAGCGTAGCGGGGCGATTCACAGATACGCAGTATTTT. The encoded protein is CASSVAGRFTDTQYF.

V is TRBV19 and J is TRBJ2-1; 7 nucleotides line up with TRBD1. This CDR3 is 14 amino acids long. Germline CDR1 and CDR2: LNHDA and SQIVND (reference sequence). The V gene end was trimmed by 2 bases and the J gene end by 8 bases; junction bases not matched to a gene: 6. The CDR3 coding sequence is TGTGCCAGTAGTATATTAGGGGGCCGGGATGAGCAGTTCTTC. Translation gives CASSILGGRDEQFF.

This rearrangement joins TRBV10-3 to TRBJ1-1; 7 bases are shared with TRBD1. V dropped 10 bases and J dropped 6; count of bases not matched to a gene: 17. Per germline, CDR1 ENHRY and CDR2 SYGVKD. CDR3 length equals 15 residues. CDR3 residues: CATTNRGQDVAEAFF. CDR3 nucleotides: TGTGCCACAACCAACCGAGGACAGGATGTAGCTGAAGCTTTCTTT.

The V call is TRBV27, the J call TRBJ2-2, with 10 bases that match TRBD1. The CDR3 extends over 16 amino acids. In germline, CDR1 is MNHEY, CDR2 SMNVEV (reference sequence). The V segment lost 8 bases and the J segment 6 bases; nucleotides outside the gene matches: 12. The CDR3 loop reads CASARITTGGPGELFF. In nucleotides, the CDR3 is TGTGCCAGCGCCCGGATAACGACAGGGGGCCCCGGGGAGCTGTTTTTT.

V is TRBV29-1 and J is TRBJ1-1, with TRBD1 matching 8 bases. CDR1 is SQVTM and CDR2 is ANQGSEA in the germline V gene. The CDR3 is 14 residues long. Trimming cost V 5 bases and J 8 bases; bases outside gene matches: 13. The CDR3 nucleotides are TGCAGCGTTCGCCCAGGGGGCGTCGGCCCCGAAGCTTTCTTT. As protein: CSVRPGGVGPEAFF. Full variable domain (rest looked up from reference TRBV29-1 and TRBJ1-1): SAVISQKPSRDICQRGTSLTIQCQVDSQVTMMFWYRQQPGQSLTLIATANQGSEATYESGFVIDKFPISRPNLTFSTLTVSNMSPEDSSIYLCSVRPGGVGPEAFFGQGTRLTVV.

The V and J genes are TRBV6-5 and TRBJ1-2, with D unresolved. From germline, CDR1 is MNHEY and CDR2 SVGAGI. The CDR3 runs 12 residues. V lost 4 bases to trimming and J lost 1 base, with 4 bases between them. CDR3 sequence reads: CASSSYNYGYTF. The CDR3 coding sequence is TGTGCCAGCAGTTCCTATAACTATGGCTACACCTTC.

The CDR3 DNA sequence: TGTGCCAGCAGCGCCGGGGACAGCCGAGCTAACTATGGCTACACCTTC. This translates into CASSAGDSRANYGYTF. The gene calls are TRBV7-9 and TRBJ1-2; TRBD1 agrees at 7 bases. V lost 5 bases, J lost 0 bases, and 9 bases stayed unmatched. CDR3 length equals 16 residues. Germline V gene data show CDR1 as SEHNR and CDR2 as FQNEAQ (reference sequence).

V is TRBV6-5 and J is TRBJ2-5, with a weak D call TRBD2 (5 bases). Germline lookup yields CDR1 MNHEY and CDR2 SVGAGI. Trimming pared 6 bases from V and 3 bases from J, leaving 17 bases between. CDR3 length equals 15 residues. The CDR3 region has the DNA TGTGCCAGCAGCCACCGAGGGTTTACTGAAGAGACCCAGTACTTC. Its protein is CASSHRGFTEETQYF.

V usage is TRBV7-9 and J usage is TRBJ1-2; TRBD1 matches 9 bases. In germline, CDR1 is SEHNR, CDR2 FQNEAQ (reference sequence). V shed 5 bases and J 7 bases; nucleotides not matched to a gene: 11. The CDR3 runs to 15 residues. CDR3 nucleotides: TGTGCCAGCAGCCCGCGTCCCGGGACAGGGTCTGGCTACACCTTC. Its protein product is CASSPRPGTGSGYTF.

This sequence joins TRBV7-9 and TRBJ2-1, with 7 nucleotides matching TRBD2. V was clipped by 11 bases and J by 4 bases; unmatched bases: 8. Germline V CDR1 and CDR2: SEHNR, FQNEAQ (reference sequence). The CDR3 is 13 amino acids. The CDR3 bases are TGTGCCGTAGGGCGGGGGACTTACAATGAGCAGTTCTTC. It specifies CAVGRGTYNEQFF.

CDR3 residues: CASTQRSDSHEPQHF. DNA for the CDR3: TGTGCCAGTACTCAGCGTAGTGACTCTCACGAGCCCCAGCATTTT. The J gene is TRBJ1-5, the V gene TRBV19; D is undetermined. The CDR3 extends over 15 amino acids. V was trimmed by 7 bases and J by 8 bases, leaving 21 bases between them. Germline values: CDR1 LNHDA, CDR2 SQIVND (reference sequence).